This entry features one T cell receptor beta chain sequence. The antigen it recognizes is unknown. The record has no base qualities; no much larger clone is one base away. The CDR1 and CDR2 encoded by the germline V gene are SGHRS and YFSETQ. The CDR3 measures 15 amino acids from cysteine to phenylalanine. The only DNA kept is the CDR3, 45 bases in frame from the first base. V was cut back by 4 bases and J by 5 bases, leaving a gap of 15 bases between them. The CDR3 regions of human TCRbeta chains were subjected to immunosequencing. Under the source paper's analysis protocol: Repertoire TCRs were matched against a reference library of SARS-CoV-2-specific TCRs generated with the MIRA antigen-specificity platform. Breadth meant the fraction of unique TCRs that were SARS-CoV-2-associated, whereas depth meant the fraction of total T cells that were SARS-CoV-2-associated. Using the MIRA data, each spike-specific TCR was mapped to the spike region that the TCR reacts to and placed in a CD4 or CD8 class. Log10-transformed breadth and depth values were compared by one-way ANOVA with Sidak's multiple comparisons tests. The table was pulled from immuneACCESS by TCRdb, which kept in-frame rearrangements only. Such tables lose some clones; where checked, under half of the loss comes from unresolved V genes, and the rest has no known cause. That table gives V, J and clone size, and the DNA gave D and trimming. The sample table contains tens of thousands of clones; only one count was recorded for 85% of them. Of the sample, roughly 19% is held by the ten largest clones.

This entry comes from a study of T cell responses to AZD1222 COVID-19 vaccine (dated by TCRdb to the early 2020s). About the full investigation: AZD1222 recipients given second doses at about 4 weeks or at about 12 weeks were pooled, since spike-specific TCR depth and breadth were not found to differ between the two schedules. A total of 230 to 250 trial participants underwent TCR sequencing, of whom about 210 received two doses of AZD1222 and roughly 25 received two doses of the MenACWY control vaccine. Trial participants were enrolled by age into 18-55, 56-69 and 70-plus year subgroups, with roughly 160, 29 and 62 TCR-sequenced participants respectively.

This specimen's time point label, interpreted: baseline before first vaccination. Samples from vaccinated people were obtained from the UK trials COV001 and COV002, which included a single-blind randomized controlled phase 2/3 trial of AZD1222 (ChAdOx1 nCoV-19) in healthy adults. For TCRbeta chain sequencing, PBMC samples were collected from trial participants at day 0 and at day 28 after the second dose. The paper's findings and limits, for the study overall: Conclusions about previously exposed vaccinees are limited, since just six or seven AZD1222 recipients were seropositive for SARS-CoV-2 at baseline. The vaccine-associated CD4 TCRs covered the entire spike protein, and the dominant responses fell in regions 160-218 and 743-854. The 56-69-year group was small, and its depth increase did not reach significance, likely because of low power. Reportedly, close to half of the unique spike-specific TCRs recognized epitopes lying outside the regions that are mutated in the B.1.351 and B.1.1.7 variants. Spike-specific TCR breadth and depth rose significantly after two AZD1222 doses compared with day 0 and with MenACWY recipients. No day 14 peak-response samples were available, so repertoires were characterized only after the peak T cell response. Participants were mostly white British, with more females than males. The authors suggested clonal diversity may have been underestimated.

The sequence was collected from an adult in good health. In this chain, TRBV5-1 is recombined with TRBJ1-4; the D gene cannot be resolved reliably. The sample was peripheral blood, taken on day 0 of AZD1222 vaccination. The CDR3: CASSELAGSNEKLFF. In nucleotide form, the sequence is TGCGCCAGCAGCGAATTGGCCGGGAGCAATGAAAAACTGTTTTTT.